What follows are 8 T cell receptor beta chains derived from one specimen sequenced in a study of T cell repertoires in cytomegalovirus infection. One entry per CDR3 protein, called by TCRdb with MiXCR from the reads. The data hold around 210,000 distinct CDR3 sequences, with around 6.2% observed a single time. What was sequenced was PBMCs. The receptors shown here come from a human donor in good health (CMV status not recorded). Some clones in this sample may be carry-over from other donors' samples.

This clonotype has a count of ten or more. The chain combines TRBV7-6 with TRBJ1-1; 7 bases line up with TRBD1. Germline V CDR1 and CDR2: SGHVS, FNYEAQ. V trimming: 6 bases; J trimming: 5 bases; junction bases outside the gene matches: 18. The CDR3 is 17 residues long. The CDR3 DNA is TGTGCCAGCAGAAAACACCAGGGGGAGGGGGCGTATACTGAAGCTTTCTTT. Translation: CASRKHQGEGAYTEAFF.

At least ten counts were recorded for this clonotype. V usage is TRBV7-2 and J usage is TRBJ1-1, with a possible D match to TRBD1 (5 bases). Germline CDR1 and CDR2: SGHTA and FQGNSA. CDR3 length equals 15 residues. Trimming stripped 1 base from V and 4 bases from J, with 13 bases between. CDR3 sequence reads: CASSLEWQGGTEAFF. DNA of the CDR3: TGTGCCAGCAGCTTAGAGTGGCAGGGCGGCACTGAAGCTTTCTTT.

This clonotype has at least ten counts. The J gene is TRBJ1-1, the V gene TRBV20-1; perhaps TRBD1 as D (5 bases). This CDR3 spans 16 amino acids. Trimming removed 2 bases at V and 3 bases at J, with 19 bases between. From germline, CDR1 is DFQATT and CDR2 SNEGSKA (reference sequence). Here the CDR3 reads CSARPQAEPWDTEAFF. CDR3 DNA sequence: TGCAGTGCTAGACCACAGGCTGAACCATGGGACACTGAAGCTTTCTTT.

This clonotype was recorded many times. The chain couples TRBV7-8 to TRBJ2-5; 10 nucleotides line up with TRBD2. CDR3 length: 16 residues. V shed 1 base and J 7 bases; nucleotides not matched to a gene: 9. Germline V gives CDR1 SGHVS, CDR2 FQNEAQ. DNA of the CDR3: TGTGCCAGCAGCTTAGTGGCTAGCGGGGGCCTGCGGACCCAGTACTTC. Encoded protein: CASSLVASGGLRTQYF.

V gene TRBV28 combines with J gene TRBJ2-7; D may correspond to TRBD1 or TRBD2 (5 bases each). This CDR3 region has 14 residues. The V end lost 2 bases, the J end lost 2 bases, and 10 bases lay between the germline ends. Germline-derived CDR1 and CDR2 are MDHEN and SYDVKM. The CDR3 sequence: CASSLPGTTYEQYF. The DNA for the CDR3 is TGTGCCAGCAGTTTACCAGGGACCACCTACGAGCAGTACTTC.

This clonotype showed up many times. The CDR3 loop is CASRRDAPSYEQYF. The CDR3 DNA sequence: TGTGCCAGTCGCCGGGACGCACCCTCCTACGAGCAGTACTTC. This sequence joins TRBV2 and TRBJ2-7; either TRBD1 or TRBD2 may fit D (5 bases each). Germline V gene sequence: CDR1 SNHLY, CDR2 FYNNEI. V was clipped by 9 bases and J by 0 bases, with 15 bases between them. The CDR3 runs 14 residues.

Many counts were recorded for this clonotype. This chain links TRBV29-1 with TRBJ2-7; D possibly corresponds to TRBD2 (6 bases). CDR1 and CDR2 (germline): SQVTM, ANQGSEA. Trimming stripped 0 bases from V and 6 bases from J, with 15 bases between. This CDR3 region has 14 residues. CDR3 nucleotides: TGCAGCGTTGAAGATCGACAAGGAGGGCTCGAGCAGTACTTC. This encodes CSVEDRQGGLEQYF.

This clonotype was recorded many times. The V gene is TRBV5-1, the J gene TRBJ1-2; no clear D gene. Trimming shortened V by 3 bases and J by 3 bases, and 6 bases separated the two germline ends. The germline V gene has CDR1 SGHRS and CDR2 YFSETQ. There are 12 residues in the CDR3. The CDR3 region has the DNA TGCGCCAGCAGCTATGGAGACTATGGCTACACCTTC. It codes for CASSYGDYGYTF.